The 5 T cell receptor beta chains presented below share a single source sample, sequenced in a study of T cells in Graves' hyperthyroidism and ophthalmopathy. RNA transcripts provided the source from which TCR beta CDR3 regions were amplified. The HTBI primer set was used in a first-round RT-PCR of the TCR CDR3. TCRdb re-called the multiplex PCR reads with MiXCR, one entry per CDR3 protein. The data show around 300,000 distinct CDR3 sequences, over 11% seen once. Sequenced material: blood. These receptors came from a woman aged 30 to 39 with Graves' hyperthyroidism.

This clonotype was observed at least ten times. The CDR3 region is CASSSPEGLAVDEQFF. The CDR3 DNA reads as TGTGCCAGCAGCTCCCCCGAAGGACTGGCCGTCGATGAGCAGTTCTTC. V and J are TRBV11-3 and TRBJ2-1, with a weak D call TRBD2 (5 bases). Germline lookup yields CDR1 SGHNT and CDR2 YENEEA. V gave up 4 bases and J gave up 8 bases, with 21 bases separating them. This CDR3 spans 16 amino acids. Based on the CDR3 plus reference TRBV11-3 and TRBJ2-1, the full variable domain is EAGVVQSPRYKIIEKKQPVAFWCNPISGHNTLYWYLQNLGQGPELLIRYENEEAVDDSQLPKDRFSAERLKGVDSTLKIQPAELGDSAVYLCASSSPEGLAVDEQFFGPGTRLTVL.

Points on this clonotype: One base away lies a much larger clone, so this may be a sequencing read error. The J gene is TRBJ2-3, the V gene TRBV20-1, with a weak D call TRBD2 (5 bases). The CDR3 runs to 15 residues. CDR1 is DFQATT, CDR2 SNEGSKA, per germline (reference sequence). The CDR3 nucleotides are TGCAGTGCTAGAGGCGGACTCGAAGGCACAGATAGGCAGTATTTT. This codes for CSARGGLEGTDRQYF.

This sequence joins TRBV28 and TRBJ2-1; D is unresolved. This CDR3 contains 16 residues. Germline V CDR1 and CDR2: MDHEN, SYDVKM. The V end was cut by 6 bases, the J end by 4 bases, with 19 bases between. In nucleotides, the CDR3 is TGTGCCAGCAGCCGCCCTCTTGGGATGGGTTACAATGAGCAGTTCTTC. Protein product: CASSRPLGMGYNEQFF.

The rearrangement links TRBV18 to TRBJ1-1; D remains ambiguous. The CDR3 contains 13 residues. V shed 4 bases and J shed 3 bases, with 9 bases lying between them. Germline V lookup: CDR1 KGHSH, CDR2 LQKENI. As DNA, the CDR3 is TGTGCCAGCTCACTCCAACAAGACACTGAAGCTTTCTTT. Translating it yields CASSLQQDTEAFF.

The CDR3 DNA follows: TGTGCCAGTAATCGGAGGAGTGAAAAACTGTTTTTT. This sequence encodes CASNRRSEKLFF. V is TRBV19 and J is TRBJ1-4; D gene unclear. V was pared by 7 bases and J by 7 bases, with 10 bases between. The CDR3 extends over 12 amino acids. Germline V CDR1 and CDR2: LNHDA, SQIVND (reference sequence). Together with reference TRBV19 and TRBJ1-4, the CDR3 gives the full variable domain: DGGITQSPKYLFRKEGQNVTLSCEQNLNHDAMYWYRQDPGQGLRLIYYSQIVNDFQKGDIAEGYSVSREKKESFPLTVTSAQKNPTAFYLCASNRRSEKLFFGSGTQLSVL.